Each of the 11 T cell receptor beta chains below was sequenced from the same sample in a study of graft-versus-host responses after intestinal transplantation. No antigen has been assigned to these receptors. Sequencing used immunoSEQ multiplex PCR; TCRdb keeps in-frame clones, though not all of them. The repertoire has approximately 86,000 clones, 85% to 95% of them found once; the top ten carry roughly 0.4%. Sequencing was performed on unstimulated CD8+ T cells sorted from spleen or lymph node cells, taken before transplant. The receptors here all came from a human donor who was the organ donor for an intestinal transplant.

The chain couples TRBV9 to TRBJ2-5; 10 nucleotides line up with TRBD2. V was clipped by 2 bases and J by 5 bases; unmatched bases: 9. The CDR3 extends over 16 amino acids. CDR1 and CDR2 from the germline V gene are SGDLS and YYNGEE. The CDR3 sequence: CASSVAAGGPSETQYF. The CDR3 coding sequence is TGTGCCAGCAGCGTCGCAGCGGGGGGGCCCTCGGAGACCCAGTACTTC.

The chain recombines TRBV5-6 with TRBJ2-1; D is unclear. The CDR3 runs 16 residues. Germline V gives CDR1 SGHDT, CDR2 YYEEEE. The V end was cut by 5 bases, the J end by 4 bases, with 19 bases between. The CDR3 coding sequence is TGTGCCAGCAGTGACATAAAATCGGTCCAATACAATGAGCAGTTCTTC. It yields the protein CASSDIKSVQYNEQFF.

V gene TRBV29-1 combines with J gene TRBJ2-3, with a possible D match to TRBD1 (7 bases). Germline CDR1 SQVTM, CDR2 ANQGSEA. CDR3 length: 14 amino acids. V was pared by 6 bases and J by 4 bases, with 17 bases between. CDR3 residues: CSVTRGLGADTQYF. In nucleotides, the CDR3 is TGCAGCGTGACTAGGGGGCTTGGTGCAGATACGCAGTATTTT.

The chain links TRBV4-1 to TRBJ2-1, with 13 positions matching TRBD2. Germline V gives CDR1 MGHRA, CDR2 YSYEKL. J was trimmed by 7 bases and V by 3 bases; bases with no gene match: 6. CDR3 length: 16 amino acids. CDR3 nucleotide sequence: TGCGCCAGCAGCCATAAACTAGCGGGGGGGGTTAATGAGCAGTTCTTC. It is translated as CASSHKLAGGVNEQFF.

The rearrangement links TRBV5-4 to TRBJ2-7; 13 bases map to TRBD2. Germline V gene lookup returns CDR1 SGHNT and CDR2 YYREEE (reference sequence). The CDR3 is made up of 17 amino acids. With 0 bases clipped from V and 3 bases from J, the junction kept 6 bases outside the gene matches. The CDR3 DNA follows: TGTGCCAGCAGCTTGGCCCCCGGGACTAGCGGGGACTACGAGCAGTACTTC. Translation: CASSLAPGTSGDYEQYF.

The V gene is TRBV9, the J gene TRBJ2-7; 10 bases align to TRBD2. The CDR3 runs to 14 residues. Trimming removed 3 bases from V and 6 bases from J; junction bases left unmatched: 6. Germline V gene data show CDR1 as SGDLS and CDR2 as YYNGEE. The CDR3 region is CASSGSGGLSEQYF. CDR3 DNA: TGTGCCAGCAGCGGTAGCGGGGGGTTAAGCGAGCAGTACTTC.

In its sample, this clone was seen a few times. The rearrangement links TRBV6-4 to TRBJ2-6; TRBD1 is a possible D gene (6 bases). The CDR3 loop spans 15 amino acids. Germline V gene lookup returns CDR1 MRHNA and CDR2 SNTAGT. Trimming cost V 3 bases and J 0 bases, with 6 bases left between them. Here the CDR3 DNA reads TGTGCCAGCAGTGAGGACAGCTCTGGGGCCAACGTCCTGACTTTC. This codes for CASSEDSSGANVLTF.

The sample holds a few counts of this clone. The chain has TRBV7-2 and TRBJ1-2; weak D call: TRBD1 (6 bases). Germline values: CDR1 SGHTA, CDR2 FQGNSA. CDR3 length equals 15 residues. Trimming pared 5 bases from V and 8 bases from J, leaving 21 bases between. The CDR3 region has the DNA TGTGCCAGCAGCCCACCGTTTACAGGGAAGGGGGGCTACACCTTC. Protein product: CASSPPFTGKGGYTF.

This clone was seen once. The gene calls are TRBV5-6 and TRBJ2-4; 8 bases align to TRBD1. Germline V gene sequence: CDR1 SGHDT, CDR2 YYEEEE. This CDR3 spans 15 amino acids. The V and J ends lost 4 bases and 2 bases, in that order; junction bases with no gene match: 5. The CDR3 sequence is CASSIDRGPKNIQYF. The CDR3 nucleotides are TGTGCCAGCAGCATAGACAGGGGACCCAAAAACATTCAGTACTTC.

The genes are TRBV11-3 and TRBJ2-1; 11 bases agree with TRBD1. Germline V gene data show CDR1 as SGHNT and CDR2 as YENEEA. V gave up 4 bases and J gave up 4 bases; unmatched junction bases: 6. The CDR3 is 16 amino acids. CDR3 residues: CASSSRGDRGYNEQFF. The DNA for the CDR3 is TGTGCCAGCAGCTCCCGCGGGGACAGGGGGTACAATGAGCAGTTCTTC.

This chain joins TRBV4-1 and TRBJ2-5, with 13 bases aligning to TRBD2. This CDR3 is 18 amino acids long. The germline V gene has CDR1 MGHRA and CDR2 YSYEKL. V trimming: 2 bases; J trimming: 3 bases; junction bases outside the gene matches: 9. CDR3 in DNA: TGCGCCAGCAGCCAACAAGCGGGACTAGCGGGGCCTGAAGAGACCCAGTACTTC. Its protein is CASSQQAGLAGPEETQYF.